Following are 20 T cell receptor beta chains from one sample sequenced in a study of response to subunit inactivated influenza vaccine. One entry per CDR3 protein results from TCRdb running MiXCR on the RT-PCR reads. The sample lists 500,000 to 600,000 distinct CDR3 sequences; 12% were seen once. The starting material was PBMCs from blood, obtained on the day of vaccination. These TCRs come from a man aged 50-59 years who received an inactivated influenza vaccine.

This clonotype was picked up a small number of times. J is TRBJ1-1 and V is TRBV4-1; TRBD1 matches 9 bases. CDR3 length: 14 residues. J was trimmed by 4 bases and V by 4 bases; bases with no gene match: 4. From germline, CDR1 is MGHRA and CDR2 YSYEKL. The CDR3 loop reads CASSRQTGGTEAFF. The CDR3 nucleotides read TGCGCCAGCAGCCGTCAGACAGGGGGCACTGAAGCTTTCTTT.

The chain recombines TRBV4-2 with TRBJ2-5; D not certain. V was pared by 0 bases and J by 1 base, with 12 bases between. Germline V gene data show CDR1 as LGHNA and CDR2 as YNFKEQ. The CDR3 has 16 residues. The CDR3 DNA reads TGTGCCAGCAGCCAAGATCCATTTCCCACCCAAGAGACCCAGTACTTC. It encodes CASSQDPFPTQETQYF.

The chain is built from TRBV20-1 and TRBJ2-4; possible D gene TRBD1, 6 bases. V was cut by 0 bases and J by 7 bases, with 10 bases left in between. The CDR3 length is 13 residues. CDR1 and CDR2 from the germline V gene are DFQATT and SNEGSKA (reference sequence). CDR3 region: CSARDSGVNIQYF. CDR3 coding DNA: TGCAGTGCTAGAGATTCAGGGGTCAACATTCAGTACTTC.

This clonotype was recorded a few times. V usage is TRBV10-3 and J usage is TRBJ2-1, with a weak D call TRBD1 (6 bases). This CDR3 spans 13 amino acids. V lost 8 bases and J lost 5, with 13 bases in between. CDR1 and CDR2 (germline): ENHRY, SYGVKD. Here the CDR3 reads CAISLHRDNEQFF. Here the CDR3 DNA reads TGTGCCATCTCCTTGCACAGGGACAATGAGCAGTTCTTC.

This clonotype was seen only a few times. J is TRBJ1-2 and V is TRBV7-9; the D is unclear. CDR3 length: 13 amino acids. The V and J ends lost 7 bases and 6 bases respectively, with 15 bases between them. CDR1 is SEHNR and CDR2 is FQNEAQ in the germline V gene (reference sequence). The CDR3 region has the DNA TGTGCCAGCATCCTGTGGGATGCGGATGGCTACACCTTC. This encodes CASILWDADGYTF.

This chain uses TRBV6-2 or TRBV6-3 with TRBJ2-7; TRBD2 agrees at 8 bases. Per the germline V gene, CDR1 is MNHEY and CDR2 is SVGEGT. V trimming: 0 bases; J trimming: 2 bases; junction bases outside the gene matches: 6. There are 16 residues in the CDR3. In DNA, the CDR3 is TGTGCCAGCAGTTACTCGCAGCGGGGGCCGACCTACGAGCAGTACTTC. As protein: CASSYSQRGPTYEQYF.

The V and J genes are TRBV4-2 and TRBJ2-1; 7 nucleotides line up with TRBD2. The CDR3 sequence is 16 residues long. Per the germline V gene, CDR1 is LGHNA and CDR2 is YNFKEQ. V lost 0 bases to trimming and J lost 0 bases; unmatched junction nucleotides: 2. This CDR3 is CASSQDGGSSYNEQFF. CDR3 DNA: TGTGCCAGCAGCCAAGATGGCGGGAGCTCCTACAATGAGCAGTTCTTC.

V and J are TRBV20-1 and TRBJ2-3; 10 nucleotides match TRBD2. Per germline, CDR1 DFQATT and CDR2 SNEGSKA (reference sequence). The CDR3 length is 14 residues. Unmatched junction bases numbered 6, after V lost 6 bases and J lost 3 bases. The CDR3, as DNA: TGCAGTGCCACTAGCGGGGTGTGGACAGATACGCAGTATTTT. This encodes CSATSGVWTDTQYF.

In nucleotides, the CDR3 is TGTGCCAGCAGGCAGGGTAGCGGGGGCCCGCAAGAGACCCAGTACTTC. This encodes CASRQGSGGPQETQYF. This chain links TRBV27 with TRBJ2-5; 9 bases match TRBD2. Germline-derived CDR1 and CDR2 are MNHEY and SMNVEV (reference sequence). The CDR3 extends over 16 amino acids. V shed 6 bases, J shed 2 bases, and the junction held 10 bases outside the gene matches.

This clonotype was recorded many times. The chain uses TRBV10-3 and TRBJ1-1, with a tentative D call TRBD1 (6 bases). Germline V lookup: CDR1 ENHRY, CDR2 SYGVKD. CDR3 size: 15 residues. Trimming left V 2 bases short and J 1 base short, with 11 bases between. In DNA, the CDR3 is TGTGCCATCAGTGAGGTCGGGGGCCGGAACACTGAAGCTTTCTTT. Translation: CAISEVGGRNTEAFF.

The sample holds a few counts of this clonotype. V gene TRBV12-3 or TRBV12-4 combines with J gene TRBJ2-1, with unresolved D. V lost 6 bases to trimming and J lost 1 base, with 7 bases between them. This CDR3 comprises 13 residues. The DNA for the CDR3 is TGTGCCAGCAGGTCGCGATCCTACAATGAGCAGTTCTTC. Translating it yields CASRSRSYNEQFF.

The sample holds a few counts of this clonotype. The gene calls are TRBV20-1 and TRBJ2-1, with 10 positions matching TRBD2. The CDR3 length is 15 residues. Germline V lookup: CDR1 DFQATT, CDR2 SNEGSKA (reference sequence). With V trimmed by 6 bases and J by 9 bases, 14 bases remained unmatched. The CDR3 DNA reads TGCAGTGCCCACGAACTAGCGGGACCTCGGGTTGAGCAGTTCTTC. This codes for CSAHELAGPRVEQFF.

This clonotype was counted many times. The rearrangement joins TRBV5-1 to TRBJ1-6, with a possible D match to TRBD1 (5 bases). The V gene lost 4 bases and the J gene lost 7 bases, with 15 bases spanning the gap. The CDR3 is made up of 15 amino acids. Looked up from germline, CDR1 is SGHRS and CDR2 is YFSETQ. The CDR3, as DNA: TGCGCCAGCAGCAGAGCCGGGACTCGAAATTCACCCCTCCACTTT. Its translation: CASSRAGTRNSPLHF.

V usage is TRBV25-1 and J usage is TRBJ2-5, with 8 bases aligning to TRBD1. Trimming took 3 bases from V and 2 from J; bases not matched to a gene: 5. CDR3 length equals 15 residues. Per the germline V gene, CDR1 is MGHDK and CDR2 is SYGVNS. CDR3 nucleotides: TGTGCCAGCAGTGAGGGACAGGTCGGGCAAGAGACCCAGTACTTC. This sequence encodes CASSEGQVGQETQYF. Supplemented by reference TRBV25-1 and TRBJ2-5, the full variable domain reads EADIYQTPRYLVIGTGKKITLECSQTMGHDKMYWYQQDPGMELHLIHYSYGVNSTEKGDLSSESTVSRIRTEHFPLTLESARPSHTSQYLCASSEGQVGQETQYFGPGTRLLVL.

This clonotype was detected a few times. The J gene is TRBJ2-7, the V gene TRBV28; 9 nucleotides align to TRBD2. Per germline, CDR1 MDHEN and CDR2 SYDVKM. With V trimmed by 1 base and J by 4 bases, 5 bases remained unmatched. The length of the CDR3 is 15 residues. The CDR3 bases are TGTGCCAGCAGTTTATCAGGGACTAGCAAATACGAGCAGTACTTC. It encodes CASSLSGTSKYEQYF. Full variable domain (missing parts from reference TRBV28 and TRBJ2-7): DVKVTQSSRYLVKRTGEKVFLECVQDMDHENMFWYRQDPGLGLRLIYFSYDVKMKEKGDIPEGYSVSREKKERFSLILESASTNQTSMYLCASSLSGTSKYEQYFGPGTRLTVT.

This chain joins TRBV10-1 and TRBJ2-3, with a tentative D call TRBD1 (5 bases). Germline CDR1 WNHNN, CDR2 SYGVQD (reference sequence). V lost 2 bases and J 3 bases, leaving 9 bases between the germline ends. The CDR3 runs to 14 residues. CDR3 nucleotide sequence: TGCGCCAGCAGTGAGAGGGGCGCGACAGATACGCAGTATTTT. It codes for CASSERGATDTQYF.

The rearrangement links TRBV5-1 to TRBJ2-1; a weak D match, TRBD1 (6 bases). The V and J ends lost 0 bases and 8 bases respectively, with 9 bases between them. CDR3 length equals 13 residues. CDR1 and CDR2 from the germline V gene are SGHRS and YFSETQ. CDR3 bases: TGCGCCAGCAGCTTGGGGGCAGGGGATGAGCAGTTCTTC. Amino acid sequence: CASSLGAGDEQFF.

This clonotype has at least ten counts. CDR3 amino acids: CASSALAGGPGELFF. As DNA, the CDR3 is TGTGCCAGCAGTGCGCTAGCGGGAGGGCCCGGGGAGCTGTTTTTT. The chain joins TRBV28 to TRBJ2-2; 12 nucleotides align to TRBD2. Germline CDR1 MDHEN, CDR2 SYDVKM. Germline trimming cut 5 bases from V and 6 bases from J; bases unmatched to any gene: 4. This CDR3 region has 15 residues. Full variable domain (remainder filled in from reference TRBV28 and TRBJ2-2): DVKVTQSSRYLVKRTGEKVFLECVQDMDHENMFWYRQDPGLGLRLIYFSYDVKMKEKGDIPEGYSVSREKKERFSLILESASTNQTSMYLCASSALAGGPGELFFGEGSRLTVL.

V and J are TRBV15 and TRBJ2-5, with 8 bases matching TRBD2. The CDR3 is made up of 17 amino acids. In germline, CDR1 is LNHNV, CDR2 YYDKDF (reference sequence). After removal of 1 base from V and 5 bases from J, the junction contained 12 bases not matched to a gene. CDR3 in DNA: TGTGCCACCAGCAGAGCCCCCCTAAGGACTAGCTGGGAGACCCAGTACTTC. Translation gives CATSRAPLRTSWETQYF. Supplemented by reference TRBV15 and TRBJ2-5, the full variable domain reads DAMVIQNPRYQVTQFGKPVTLSCSQTLNHNVMYWYQQKSSQAPKLLFHYYDKDFNNEADTPDNFQSRRPNTSFCFLDIRSPGLGDTAMYLCATSRAPLRTSWETQYFGPGTRLLVL.

In this sample, this clonotype turned up many times. CDR3 loop: CASSQGGSTYEQYF. The DNA of the CDR3 is TGTGCCAGCAGCCAAGGGGGCAGTACCTACGAGCAGTACTTC. The rearrangement joins TRBV7-2 to TRBJ2-7; 7 bases are a match to TRBD1. Losses at the gene ends were 5 bases for V and 2 bases for J; bases not matched to a gene: 6. This CDR3 spans 14 amino acids. CDR1 is SGHTA, CDR2 FQGNSA, per germline.